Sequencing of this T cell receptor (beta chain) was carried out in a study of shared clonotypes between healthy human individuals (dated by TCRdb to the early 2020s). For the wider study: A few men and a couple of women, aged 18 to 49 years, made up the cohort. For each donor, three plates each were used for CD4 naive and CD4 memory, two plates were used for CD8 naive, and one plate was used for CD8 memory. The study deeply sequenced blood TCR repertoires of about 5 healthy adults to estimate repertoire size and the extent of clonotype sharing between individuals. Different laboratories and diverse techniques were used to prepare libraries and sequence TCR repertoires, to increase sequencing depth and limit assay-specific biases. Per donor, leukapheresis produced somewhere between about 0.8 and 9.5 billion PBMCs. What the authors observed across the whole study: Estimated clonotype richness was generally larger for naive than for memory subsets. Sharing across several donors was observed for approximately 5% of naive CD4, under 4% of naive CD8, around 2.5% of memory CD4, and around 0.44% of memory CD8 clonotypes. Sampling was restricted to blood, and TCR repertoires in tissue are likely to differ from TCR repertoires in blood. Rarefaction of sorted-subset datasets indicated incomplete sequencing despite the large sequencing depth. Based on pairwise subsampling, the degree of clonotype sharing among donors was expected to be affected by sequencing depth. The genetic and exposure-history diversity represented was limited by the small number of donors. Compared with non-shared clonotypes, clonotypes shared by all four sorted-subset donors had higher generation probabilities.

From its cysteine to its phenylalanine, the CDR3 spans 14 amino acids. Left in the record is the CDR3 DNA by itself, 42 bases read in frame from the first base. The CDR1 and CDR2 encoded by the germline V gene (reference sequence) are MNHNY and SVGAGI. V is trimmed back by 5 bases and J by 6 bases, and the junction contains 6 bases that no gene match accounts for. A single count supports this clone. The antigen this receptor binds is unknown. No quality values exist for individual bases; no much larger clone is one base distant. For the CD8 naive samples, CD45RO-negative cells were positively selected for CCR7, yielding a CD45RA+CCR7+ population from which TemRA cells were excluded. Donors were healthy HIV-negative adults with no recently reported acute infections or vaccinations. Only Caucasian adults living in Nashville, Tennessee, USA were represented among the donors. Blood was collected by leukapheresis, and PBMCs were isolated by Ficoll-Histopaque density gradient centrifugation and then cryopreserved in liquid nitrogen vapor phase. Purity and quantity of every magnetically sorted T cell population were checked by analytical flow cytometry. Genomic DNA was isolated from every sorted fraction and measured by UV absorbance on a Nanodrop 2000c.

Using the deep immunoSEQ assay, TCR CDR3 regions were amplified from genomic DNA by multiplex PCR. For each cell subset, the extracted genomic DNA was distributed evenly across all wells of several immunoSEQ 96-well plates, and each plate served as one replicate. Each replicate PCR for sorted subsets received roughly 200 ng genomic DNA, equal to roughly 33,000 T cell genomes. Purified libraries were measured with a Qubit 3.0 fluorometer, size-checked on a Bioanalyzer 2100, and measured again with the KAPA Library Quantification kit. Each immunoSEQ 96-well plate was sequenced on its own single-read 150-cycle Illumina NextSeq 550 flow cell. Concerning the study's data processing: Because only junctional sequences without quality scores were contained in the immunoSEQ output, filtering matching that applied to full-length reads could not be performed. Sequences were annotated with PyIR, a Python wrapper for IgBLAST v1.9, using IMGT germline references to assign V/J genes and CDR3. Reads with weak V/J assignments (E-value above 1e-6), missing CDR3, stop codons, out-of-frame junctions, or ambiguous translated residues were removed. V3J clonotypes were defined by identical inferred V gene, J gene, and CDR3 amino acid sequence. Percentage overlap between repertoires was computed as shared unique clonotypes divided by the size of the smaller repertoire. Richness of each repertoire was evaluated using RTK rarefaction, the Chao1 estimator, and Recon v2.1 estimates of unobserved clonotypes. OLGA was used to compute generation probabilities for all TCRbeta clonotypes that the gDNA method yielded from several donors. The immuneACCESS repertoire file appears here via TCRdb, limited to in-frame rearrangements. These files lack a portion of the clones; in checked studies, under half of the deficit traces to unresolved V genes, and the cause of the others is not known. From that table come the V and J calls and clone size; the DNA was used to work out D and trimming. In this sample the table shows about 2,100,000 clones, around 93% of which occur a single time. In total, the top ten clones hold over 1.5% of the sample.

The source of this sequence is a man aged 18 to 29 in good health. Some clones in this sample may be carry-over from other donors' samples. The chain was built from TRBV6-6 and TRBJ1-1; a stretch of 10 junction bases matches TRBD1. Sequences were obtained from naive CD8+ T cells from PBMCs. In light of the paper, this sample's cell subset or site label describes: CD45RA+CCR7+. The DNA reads TGTGCCAGCAGTCACGACAGGGGGCGACCTGAAGCTTTCTTT. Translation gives CASSHDRGRPEAFF.